This T cell receptor beta chain was obtained from a study of blood T cell repertoires in COVID-19. Study in general: The study drew acute and convalescent COVID-19 samples from the United States, Italy and Spain. PBMCs, B-cell-depleted T cells, or T cells were the source of the cDNA or gDNA that made up the material.

The germline V gene has CDR1 SGHAT and CDR2 FQNNGV. This CDR3 has 16 residues. V lost 5 bases and J 1 base, leaving 18 bases between the germline ends. In the original workflow: Counts of nucleated cells, estimated from reference gene primer amplification, were obtained. TCRdb's copy holds only in-frame clones and misses some; the assay was immunoSEQ multiplex PCR. That table supplies the V and J calls and clone size; D and trimming were determined from the DNA. The sample yields 200,000 to 250,000 clones, 89% seen once. The clonotype was recovered from a man aged 60 to 75 who had recovered from COVID-19. The specimen was peripheral blood. This chain connects TRBV11-2 to TRBJ2-7; D perhaps matches TRBD1 (6 bases). For the CDR3, the DNA is TGTGCCAGCAGCGGGGGCCGTTCTCGCACGTCCTACGAGCAGTACTTC. This translates into CASSGGRSRTSYEQYF.